This T cell receptor (beta chain) was sequenced for a study of CD8+CD57+ T cells in acquired aplastic anemia. Study context: DNA from sorted CD4+ and CD8+ cells averaged about 3.2 ug. General study points: Overlap between patients and controls comprised some 31 CD8+ CDR3 sequences.

Sequenced patients had shown CD8+CD57+ cell expansion by flow cytometry. Details on this clonotype: Its antigen is currently unknown.

Using genomic DNA as the template, TCR beta VDJ and CDR3 profiling was carried out. MiXCR was run by TCRdb on the reads, yielding one entry per CDR3 protein. Of 260,000 or so distinct CDR3 sequences listed, 70% to 85% are singletons. There are 14 residues in the CDR3. V dropped 1 base and J dropped 4 bases, with 12 bases sitting between them. The germline V gene has CDR1 SGDLS and CDR2 YYNGEE. The V gene is TRBV9, the J gene TRBJ2-7; maybe TRBD1 (6 bases). Sequences were obtained from sorted CD4+, CD8+, or CD8+CD57+ T cells (not recorded which) from PBMCs. The TCR was taken from a human donor with aplastic anemia. The CDR3, as DNA: TGTGCCAGCAGCGTAAGTCCAGGGGAATACGAGCAGTACTTC. This gives the protein CASSVSPGEYEQYF.